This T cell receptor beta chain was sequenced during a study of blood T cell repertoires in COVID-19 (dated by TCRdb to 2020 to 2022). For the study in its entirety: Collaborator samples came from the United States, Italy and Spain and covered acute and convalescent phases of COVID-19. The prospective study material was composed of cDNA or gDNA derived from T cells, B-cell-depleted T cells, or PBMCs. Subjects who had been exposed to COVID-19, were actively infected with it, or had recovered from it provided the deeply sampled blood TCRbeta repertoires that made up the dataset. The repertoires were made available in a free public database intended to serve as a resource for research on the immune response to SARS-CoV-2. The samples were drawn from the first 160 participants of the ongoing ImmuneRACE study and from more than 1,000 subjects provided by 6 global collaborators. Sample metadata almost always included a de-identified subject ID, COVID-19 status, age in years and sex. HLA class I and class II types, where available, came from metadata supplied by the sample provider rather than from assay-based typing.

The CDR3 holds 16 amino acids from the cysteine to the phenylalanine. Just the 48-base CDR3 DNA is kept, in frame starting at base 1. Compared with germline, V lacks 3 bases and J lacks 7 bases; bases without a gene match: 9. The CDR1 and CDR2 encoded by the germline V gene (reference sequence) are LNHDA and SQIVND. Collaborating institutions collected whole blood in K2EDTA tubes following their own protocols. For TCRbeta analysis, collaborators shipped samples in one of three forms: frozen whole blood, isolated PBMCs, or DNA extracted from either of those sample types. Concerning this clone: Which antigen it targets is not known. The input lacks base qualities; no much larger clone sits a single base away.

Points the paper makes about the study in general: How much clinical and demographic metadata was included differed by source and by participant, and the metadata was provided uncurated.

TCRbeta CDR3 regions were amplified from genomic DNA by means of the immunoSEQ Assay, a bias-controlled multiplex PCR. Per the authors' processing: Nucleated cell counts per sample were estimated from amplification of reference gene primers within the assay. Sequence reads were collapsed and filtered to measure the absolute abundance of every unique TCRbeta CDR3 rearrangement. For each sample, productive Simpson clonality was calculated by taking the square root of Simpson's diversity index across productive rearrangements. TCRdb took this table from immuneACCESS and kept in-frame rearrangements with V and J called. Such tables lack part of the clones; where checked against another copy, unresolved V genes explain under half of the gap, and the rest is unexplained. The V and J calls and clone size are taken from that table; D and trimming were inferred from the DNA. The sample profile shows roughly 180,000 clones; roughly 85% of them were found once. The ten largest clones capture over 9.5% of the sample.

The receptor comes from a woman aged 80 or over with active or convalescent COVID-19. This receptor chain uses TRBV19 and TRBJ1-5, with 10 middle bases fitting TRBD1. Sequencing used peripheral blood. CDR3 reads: CASSISGGQGLQPQHF. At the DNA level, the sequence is TGTGCCAGTAGTATTTCTGGGGGACAGGGGCTCCAGCCCCAGCATTTT.